These 29 T cell receptor beta chains share one sample of origin, sequenced in a study of T and B cells in COVID-19 patients. BIOMED2 TRB-A/B primer pools were used in multiplex TRB PCR. One entry per CDR3 protein, called by TCRdb with MiXCR from the multiplex PCR reads. Of around 7,600 distinct CDR3 sequences listed, 35% to 45% were seen once; the top ten hold 3% to 3.5%. Each TRB amplification used roughly 220-550 ng of genomic DNA from blood. Sequencing input: blood. The receptor source for this set is a human donor who had recovered from COVID-19.

The chain uses TRBV5-6 and TRBJ2-5, with 7 bases that match TRBD2. Germline V gene data show CDR1 as SGHDT and CDR2 as YYEEEE. The CDR3 is 13 amino acids. J gave up 5 bases and V 4 bases, and 5 bases lay outside the gene matches. The CDR3 protein is CASSPLGGETQYF. The DNA for the CDR3 is TGTGCCAGCAGCCCGTTGGGAGGGGAGACCCAGTACTTC.

The chain employs TRBV29-1 and TRBJ1-4; D might be TRBD1 (6 bases). The CDR3 extends over 17 amino acids. The germline gives CDR1 SQVTM, CDR2 ANQGSEA. Trimming shortened V by 0 bases and J by 5 bases, and 19 bases separated the two germline ends. CDR3 in amino acids: CSVEDWDPLGGNEKLFF. As DNA, the CDR3 is TGCAGCGTTGAAGATTGGGACCCCCTCGGGGGCAATGAAAAACTGTTTTTT.

The rearrangement uses TRBV6-1 and TRBJ1-6; D possibly corresponds to TRBD1 (6 bases). Germline loops: CDR1 MNHNS, CDR2 SASEGT. CDR3 length: 15 residues. Trimming removed 4 bases from V and 6 bases from J, with 13 bases in between. The CDR3 coding sequence is TGTGCCAGCAGTGCTGTAACAGGGACTAATTCACCCCTCCACTTT. Translation: CASSAVTGTNSPLHF.

This clonotype is classed as medium-sized (0.01 to 0.1%). The chain is built from TRBV5-4 and TRBJ2-2, with 8 bases identical to TRBD2. V was pared by 5 bases and J by 3 bases, with 12 bases of the junction left unmatched. This CDR3 contains 17 residues. Germline lookup yields CDR1 SGHNT and CDR2 YYREEE (reference sequence). CDR3 coding DNA: TGTGCCAGCAGTCCCGTCGCAGCGGGGGACCACACCGGGGAGCTGTTTTTT. This gives the protein CASSPVAAGDHTGELFF.

This chain connects TRBV5-5 to TRBJ1-2, with TRBD1 identical over 10 bases. The V segment lost 4 bases and the J segment 4 bases; nucleotides outside the gene matches: 10. CDR1 and CDR2 from the germline V gene are SGHKS and YYEKEE (reference sequence). This CDR3 is built from 16 residues. The CDR3 here is CASSRGTGDSSYGYTF. The DNA of the CDR3 is TGTGCCAGCAGCCGAGGGACAGGGGACTCCTCCTATGGCTACACCTTC.

This rearrangement joins TRBV6-2 or TRBV6-3 to TRBJ2-7, with 8 nucleotides matching TRBD1. V lost 6 bases, J lost 0 bases, and 4 bases stayed unmatched. This CDR3 spans 14 amino acids. Germline values: CDR1 MNHEY, CDR2 SVGEGT. The CDR3 DNA follows: TGTGCCAGCAGAAAGACAGGGGACTCCTACGAGCAGTACGTC. It encodes CASRKTGDSYEQYV.

This clonotype turned up a few times. V and J are TRBV5-5 and TRBJ2-7, with D possibly called TRBD1 or TRBD2 (5 bases each). Germline values: CDR1 SGHKS, CDR2 YYEKEE (reference sequence). The CDR3 extends over 16 amino acids. Trimming removed 0 bases from V and 6 bases from J, with 19 bases in between. CDR3 in amino acids: CASSLGYRDLRSEQYV. CDR3 DNA sequence: TGTGCCAGCAGCTTGGGTTATAGGGACCTCCGTAGCGAGCAGTACGTC.

This clonotype is deemed medium-sized (0.01 to 0.1%). The chain employs TRBV5-4 and TRBJ2-2; tentatively, D is TRBD1 or TRBD2 (5 bases each). The CDR3 is 16 residues long. Trimming shortened V by 2 bases and J by 0 bases, and 11 bases separated the two germline ends. Germline assignment: CDR1 SGHNT and CDR2 YYREEE (reference sequence). The CDR3 here is CASSLPQGANTGELFF. The CDR3, as DNA: TGTGCCAGCAGCTTACCCCAGGGAGCGAACACCGGGGAGCTGTTTTTT.

The rearrangement uses TRBV5-6 and TRBJ2-7; D remains unclear. The V end lost 4 bases, the J end lost 2 bases, and 16 bases lay between the germline ends. The CDR3 is 15 residues long. Germline lookup yields CDR1 SGHDT and CDR2 YYEEEE. CDR3 bases: TGTGCCAGCAGCGAAATGCAATTTCCCCCCTACGAGCAGTACTTC. Its translation is CASSEMQFPPYEQYF. The variable domain in full, with the rest retrieved from reference TRBV5-6 and TRBJ2-7, is DAGVTQSPTHLIKTRGQQVTLRCSPKSGHDTVSWYQQALGQGPQFIFQYYEEEERQRGNFPDRFSGHQFPNYSSELNVNALLLGDSALYLCASSEMQFPPYEQYFGPGTRLTVT.

V and J are TRBV5-6 and TRBJ1-2; the match to TRBD1 covers 8 bases. CDR1 SGHDT and CDR2 YYEEEE come from the germline V gene. The CDR3 runs 14 residues. V lost 2 bases, J lost 6 bases, and 6 bases stayed unmatched. For the CDR3, the DNA is TGTGCCAGCAGCTTACGGACAGGGTCGGATGGCTACACCTTC. This codes for CASSLRTGSDGYTF. The full variable domain, its missing parts supplied by reference TRBV5-6 and TRBJ1-2, is DAGVTQSPTHLIKTRGQQVTLRCSPKSGHDTVSWYQQALGQGPQFIFQYYEEEERQRGNFPDRFSGHQFPNYSSELNVNALLLGDSALYLCASSLRTGSDGYTFGSGTRLTVV.

This clonotype occurred a few times. The rearrangement uses TRBV10-1 and TRBJ2-2; tentatively, D is TRBD1 (6 bases). Per germline, CDR1 WNHNN and CDR2 SYGVQD (reference sequence). The CDR3 has 16 residues. The V and J ends lost 7 bases and 1 base respectively, with 16 bases between them. The chain's CDR3 is CASIKSTTGNTGELFF. The CDR3 region has the DNA TGCGCCAGCATTAAATCCACGACAGGGAACACCGGGGAGCTGTTTTTT.

The chain carries TRBV7-9 and TRBJ2-1; 10 nucleotides align to TRBD1. Unmatched junction bases numbered 6, after V lost 5 bases and J lost 2 bases. The CDR3 runs 16 residues. Germline V gene data show CDR1 as SEHNR and CDR2 as FQNEAQ (reference sequence). The CDR3 is CASSPGDRGAYNEQFF. In nucleotides, the CDR3 is TGTGCCAGCAGCCCTGGGGACAGGGGCGCCTACAATGAGCAGTTCTTC. Variable domain in full (rest from reference TRBV7-9 and TRBJ2-1): DTGVSQNPRHKITKRGQNVTFRCDPISEHNRLYWYRQTLGQGPEFLTYFQNEAQLEKSRLLSDRFSAERPKGSFSTLEIQRTEQGDSAMYLCASSPGDRGAYNEQFFGPGTRLTVL.

The chain has TRBV6-5 and TRBJ1-4; D is uncertain. CDR3 length: 15 residues. The V end was cut by 3 bases, the J end by 5 bases, with 13 bases between. CDR1 MNHEY and CDR2 SVGAGI come from the germline V gene. Here the CDR3 reads CASSYGLPANEKLFF. The DNA of the CDR3 is TGTGCCAGCAGTTATGGGCTGCCGGCAAATGAAAAACTGTTTTTT.

As concerns this clonotype: One junction end does not reproduce the germline sequence, and a read error may be involved. The rearrangement joins TRBV19 to TRBJ1-1, with TRBD1 identical over 7 bases. The CDR3 runs to 14 residues. Germline values: CDR1 LNHDA, CDR2 SQIVND (reference sequence). In DNA form, the CDR3 reads TGTGCCAGTAGTGCCGGACAGGCAAACACTCAAGCTTTCTTT. Encoded protein: CASSAGQANTQAFF.

The chain carries TRBV5-1 and TRBJ2-1; 15 bases are shared with TRBD2. The germline CDR1 and CDR2 sequences are SGHRS and YFSETQ. This CDR3 spans 15 amino acids. Losses at the gene ends were 2 bases for V and 8 bases for J; bases not matched to a gene: 2. DNA for the CDR3: TGCGCCAGCAGCTTCCGGACTAGCGGGGGGGATGAGCAGTTCTTC. Its protein product is CASSFRTSGGDEQFF.

This rearrangement joins TRBV5-6 to TRBJ2-2, with a weak D call TRBD1 (5 bases). The CDR3 is made up of 15 amino acids. Trimming left V 1 base short and J 2 bases short, with 9 bases between. Germline V gives CDR1 SGHDT, CDR2 YYEEEE. The CDR3 protein is CASSLRGINTGELFF. CDR3 DNA sequence: TGTGCCAGCAGCTTGAGGGGAATCAACACCGGGGAGCTGTTTTTT.

Judged by abundance, this clonotype is medium-sized (0.01 to 0.1%). The chain uses TRBV29-1 and TRBJ2-5, with D uncertain. The germline V and J ends were trimmed by 1 base and 5 bases, with 8 bases remaining between them. Germline CDR1 is SQVTM and CDR2 is ANQGSEA. CDR3 length equals 12 residues. The chain's CDR3 is CSVEGGGETQYF. CDR3 coding DNA: TGCAGCGTTGAAGGAGGTGGGGAGACCCAGTACTTC.

The genes are TRBV7-2 and TRBJ2-3; 9 bases align to TRBD2. V was pared by 0 bases and J by 4 bases, with 5 bases of the junction left unmatched. The germline gives CDR1 SGHTA, CDR2 FQGNSA. This CDR3 is built from 16 residues. The CDR3 nucleotides read TGTGCCAGCAGCTTAGCGCGGGGGGGGATTGCAGATACGCAGTATTTT. This codes for CASSLARGGIADTQYF.

This chain connects TRBV27 to TRBJ2-5; 7 nucleotides agree with TRBD2. Trimming removed 8 bases from V and 5 bases from J; junction bases left unmatched: 17. CDR3 length equals 16 residues. Germline lookup yields CDR1 MNHEY and CDR2 SMNVEV (reference sequence). DNA of the CDR3: TGTGCCAGCGGATCCAACTTCTGGGGGGGACGGGAGACCCAGTACTTC. This encodes CASGSNFWGGRETQYF.

This sequence joins TRBV27 and TRBJ2-3; D is unclear. Germline-derived CDR1 and CDR2 are MNHEY and SMNVEV (reference sequence). Trimming took 6 bases from V and 2 from J, leaving 12 bases between them. CDR3 length: 14 residues. The CDR3 protein is CASSPYLDTDTQYF. CDR3 nucleotides: TGTGCCAGCAGCCCCTACCTTGACACAGATACGCAGTATTTT.

V and J are TRBV6-6 and TRBJ2-7; maybe TRBD2 (6 bases). CDR3 length: 15 residues. Trimming pared 6 bases from V and 4 bases from J, leaving 19 bases between. Per the germline V gene, CDR1 is MNHNY and CDR2 is SVGAGI (reference sequence). The CDR3 protein is CASSAPEGRGYEQYF. The CDR3 DNA follows: TGTGCCAGCAGCGCCCCTGAGGGGCGGGGATACGAGCAGTACTTC.

By share, this clonotype counts as medium-sized. V and J are TRBV11-3 and TRBJ2-1; 7 bases match TRBD2. CDR1 is SGHNT, CDR2 YENEEA, per germline. With 5 bases clipped from V and 8 bases from J, the junction kept 9 bases outside the gene matches. The CDR3 extends over 14 amino acids. This chain's CDR3 is CASSLLATPDEQFF. DNA for the CDR3: TGTGCCAGCAGCCTACTAGCGACCCCGGATGAGCAGTTCTTC. The whole variable domain, remainder taken from reference TRBV11-3 and TRBJ2-1, is EAGVVQSPRYKIIEKKQPVAFWCNPISGHNTLYWYLQNLGQGPELLIRYENEEAVDDSQLPKDRFSAERLKGVDSTLKIQPAELGDSAVYLCASSLLATPDEQFFGPGTRLTVL.

The chain links TRBV6-1 to TRBJ1-1; the D gene is possibly TRBD1 (5 bases). Trimming left V 9 bases short and J 2 bases short, with 10 bases between. This CDR3 has 12 amino acids. Germline values: CDR1 MNHNS, CDR2 SASEGT. The CDR3 coding sequence is TGTGCCAGTAGGGACTACAACACTGAAGCTTTCTTT. Translation: CASRDYNTEAFF.

The chain uses TRBV29-1 and TRBJ2-2; D uncertain. The V end was cut by 7 bases, the J end by 4 bases, with 16 bases between. The CDR3 covers 14 residues. The V gene's germline CDR1 is SQVTM and CDR2 ANQGSEA. CDR3 amino acids: CSARQSRGTGELFF. For the CDR3, the DNA is TGCAGCGCTAGACAATCGCGAGGCACCGGGGAGCTGTTTTTT.

This clonotype has a handful of counts. The rearrangement uses TRBV6-5 and TRBJ2-1; weak D call: TRBD1 (6 bases). Between the trimmed V and J ends, which lost 2 bases and 8 bases, there was a span of 7 bases. Germline-derived CDR1 and CDR2 are MNHEY and SVGAGI. CDR3 length: 12 residues. The DNA of the CDR3 is TGTGCCAGCAGTTACGGGGGCTATGAGCAGTTCTTC. This translates into CASSYGGYEQFF.

This clonotype has more than one count but fewer than ten. This chain connects TRBV27 to TRBJ1-6, with D possibly matching TRBD1 (5 bases). The ends were cut back, 5 bases at V and 9 bases at J, with 11 bases in the middle. The CDR3 extends over 13 amino acids. The germline V gene encodes CDR1 MNHEY and CDR2 SMNVEV (reference sequence). CDR3 in amino acids: CASSEGLGSPLHF. In DNA form, the CDR3 reads TGTGCCAGCAGTGAGGGGTTAGGTTCACCCCTCCACTTT.

The chain joins TRBV15 to TRBJ1-2, with D perhaps TRBD1 (5 bases). V was clipped by 0 bases and J by 4 bases, with 12 bases between them. The CDR3 spans 15 residues. Germline-derived CDR1 and CDR2 are LNHNV and YYDKDF (reference sequence). CDR3 sequence: CATSRDRGLFYGYTF. In nucleotides, the CDR3 is TGTGCCACCAGCAGAGATAGGGGCCTTTTCTATGGCTACACCTTC.

The J gene is TRBJ2-7, the V gene TRBV29-1; D call uncertain. The germline V gene encodes CDR1 SQVTM and CDR2 ANQGSEA. CDR3 length equals 14 residues. V was trimmed by 2 bases and J by 6 bases, leaving 17 bases between them. The CDR3 region has the DNA TGCAGCGTTGAAACAGACCTCGTCCCCTCCGAGCAGTACTTC. Residues: CSVETDLVPSEQYF.

The chain has TRBV19 and TRBJ1-3; weak D call: TRBD1 (6 bases). Germline CDR1 is LNHDA and CDR2 is SQIVND (reference sequence). This CDR3 contains 16 residues. V was clipped by 5 bases and J by 2 bases, with 16 bases between them. CDR3 in amino acids: CASSPDLTGPGNTIYF. The CDR3 nucleotides read TGTGCCAGTAGTCCCGACCTCACAGGGCCTGGAAACACCATATATTTT.